What follows are 14 T cell receptor beta chains derived from one specimen sequenced in a study of T cell responses to AZD1222 COVID-19 vaccine (dated by TCRdb to about 2021). The time point label, read with the paper, signifies: baseline before first vaccination. The treatment or condition label, read with the paper, signifies: meningococcal conjugate vaccine given as trial control. To prepare the library, the immunoSEQ multiplex PCR assay was applied. What TCRdb holds here is the immuneACCESS table cut down to in-frame rearrangements. Part of the clones is not present; checked against another copy, under half of the missing clones reflect an unresolved V gene, and the others are unexplained. The sample includes some 110,000 clones, with 70% to 90% observed a single time. 3% to 4.5% of the sample is in the top ten clones. Specimen: peripheral blood, collected on day 0 of MenACWY control vaccination. The receptors stem from an adult in good health.

A remark on this clone: The sample holds other DNA sequences that translate to the same CDR3. The chain is built from TRBV5-1 and TRBJ1-4; D is ambiguous. CDR1 SGHRS and CDR2 YFSETQ come from the germline V gene. Trimming left V 2 bases short and J 6 bases short, with 8 bases between. The CDR3 spans 13 residues. CDR3 amino acids: CASSFSGDEKLFF. The CDR3 DNA is TGCGCCAGCAGCTTTTCAGGTGATGAAAAACTGTTTTTT.

This clone was picked up a small number of times. The V call is TRBV19, the J call TRBJ1-2, with D unresolved. Per germline, CDR1 LNHDA and CDR2 SQIVND (reference sequence). CDR3 length: 13 residues. The germline V and J ends were trimmed by 6 bases and 1 base, with 9 bases remaining between them. As DNA, the CDR3 is TGTGCCAGTAGCCTGAATTATAACTATGGCTACACCTTC. Its protein is CASSLNYNYGYTF.

The V and J genes are TRBV7-9 and TRBJ1-4; D not certain. The CDR3 runs 15 residues. V was trimmed by 2 bases and J by 7 bases, leaving 14 bases between them. Germline loops: CDR1 SEHNR, CDR2 FQNEAQ (reference sequence). The CDR3 sequence is CASSLTDGNSEKLFF. CDR3 bases: TGTGCCAGCAGCTTAACGGACGGGAATAGTGAAAAACTGTTTTTT.

This clone has only one observation. The gene calls are TRBV28 and TRBJ1-3; 9 nucleotides agree with TRBD1. V lost 5 bases, J lost 6 bases, and 5 bases stayed unmatched. This CDR3 has 14 residues. The germline gives CDR1 MDHEN, CDR2 SYDVKM. The CDR3 nucleotides read TGTGCCAGCAGTGGACAGGGGCTCGAAAACACCATATATTTT. Translation: CASSGQGLENTIYF.

V usage is TRBV28 and J usage is TRBJ1-5, with 12 bases that match TRBD1. The CDR3 is 20 amino acids. Germline CDR1 reads MDHEN; CDR2 reads SYDVKM. Germline trimming cut 6 bases from V and 0 bases from J; bases unmatched to any gene: 15. CDR3 amino acids: CASSPPGTGGQVYSNQPQHF. For the CDR3, the DNA is TGTGCCAGCAGCCCACCCGGGACAGGGGGCCAAGTTTATAGCAATCAGCCCCAGCATTTT.

The CDR3 DNA is TGTGCCAGCAGCGAAACCGGGACAGGGGCTGGAAACACCATATATTTT. Encoded protein: CASSETGTGAGNTIYF. The chain employs TRBV2 and TRBJ1-3; TRBD1 aligns across 10 bases. The CDR3 extends over 16 amino acids. V dropped 6 bases and J dropped 2; count of bases not matched to a gene: 7. Germline V gene sequence: CDR1 SNHLY, CDR2 FYNNEI.

This chain connects TRBV6-4 to TRBJ1-2; D not resolved. This CDR3 comprises 15 residues. V lost 3 bases and J 0 bases, leaving 11 bases between the germline ends. Germline lookup yields CDR1 MRHNA and CDR2 SNTAGT. As DNA, the CDR3 is TGTGCCAGCAGTGAATTTGGCGGCACTAACTATGGCTACACCTTC. Translated: CASSEFGGTNYGYTF.

The V call is TRBV9, the J call TRBJ1-2; 7 bases match TRBD1. Looked up from germline, CDR1 is SGDLS and CDR2 is YYNGEE. Trimming removed 3 bases from V and 0 bases from J; junction bases left unmatched: 5. The CDR3 totals 15 residues. CDR3: CASSARTGTNYGYTF. Written as DNA, the CDR3 is TGTGCCAGCAGCGCGAGGACAGGAACTAACTATGGCTACACCTTC.

The V and J genes are TRBV10-3 and TRBJ2-3, with 14 bases identical to TRBD2. This CDR3 has 24 residues. Germline V lookup: CDR1 ENHRY, CDR2 SYGVKD. V gave up 2 bases and J gave up 0 bases; unmatched junction bases: 22. The CDR3 loop is CAISEPDGTSGGRSEPPSTDTQYF. Here the CDR3 DNA reads TGTGCCATCAGTGAGCCGGACGGGACTAGCGGGGGTCGATCGGAGCCTCCTAGCACAGATACGCAGTATTTT.

This chain links TRBV5-6 with TRBJ2-4; D is possibly TRBD1 (6 bases). The V gene lost 3 bases and the J gene lost 0 bases, with 16 bases spanning the gap. From germline, CDR1 is SGHDT and CDR2 YYEEEE. CDR3 size: 17 residues. The CDR3 loop reads CASSWGYRAEAKNIQYF. The CDR3 nucleotides are TGTGCCAGCAGCTGGGGCTACAGGGCTGAAGCCAAAAACATTCAGTACTTC.

V gene TRBV6-5 combines with J gene TRBJ1-6; no reliable D call. Germline lookup yields CDR1 MNHEY and CDR2 SVGAGI. Between the trimmed V and J ends, which lost 8 bases and 4 bases, there was a span of 12 bases. The CDR3 spans 14 residues. CDR3 nucleotides: TGTGCCAGCGGAGGCAGGTCGTATAATTCACCCCTCCACTTT. Translating it yields CASGGRSYNSPLHF.

The rearrangement joins TRBV9 to TRBJ2-7, with D perhaps given as TRBD1 or TRBD2 (5 bases each). The germline CDR1 and CDR2 sequences are SGDLS and YYNGEE. The CDR3 totals 16 residues. V was clipped by 0 bases and J by 3 bases, with 16 bases between them. For the CDR3, the DNA is TGTGCCAGCAGCGTAGCTACTAAAGGGACCCTCTACGAGCAGTACTTC. It translates to CASSVATKGTLYEQYF.

V is TRBV7-9 and J is TRBJ2-7, with TRBD2 identical over 12 bases. CDR3 size: 14 residues. The trim removed 6 bases at V and 4 bases at J, leaving 4 bases unmatched. CDR1 is SEHNR, CDR2 FQNEAQ, per germline (reference sequence). CDR3 DNA sequence: TGTGCCAGCAGATCAGGACTAGCGGGGTACGAGCAGTACTTC. Amino acid sequence: CASRSGLAGYEQYF.

The chain is built from TRBV9 and TRBJ1-1; TRBD1 matches at 9 bases. The CDR3 sequence is 16 residues long. Trimming at V came to 4 bases and at J to 4 bases, leaving 11 bases not matched to a gene. Germline V gives CDR1 SGDLS, CDR2 YYNGEE. CDR3 sequence (DNA): TGTGCCAGCAGCCCGCAACAGGGGGCAGGGGGCACTGAAGCTTTCTTT. As protein: CASSPQQGAGGTEAFF.